This TCR beta chain appears in the sequencing data of a study of blood T cell repertoires in COVID-19. In the study overall: Acute and convalescent COVID-19 samples came from the United States, Italy and Spain. The analysed material was cDNA or gDNA that came from T cells, B-cell-depleted T cells, or PBMCs.

CDR1 is SGDLS, CDR2 YYNGEE, per germline. The CDR3 contains 15 residues. V dropped 3 bases and J dropped 1 base, with 12 bases sitting between them. Original data processing: Reference gene primer amplification gave estimated nucleated cell counts. Here immunoSEQ multiplex PCR was the method, and the copy in TCRdb shows in-frame clones only, minus some. From that table come the V and J calls and clone size; the DNA was used to work out D and trimming. The top ten hold approximately 9.6% of the sample, which has 200,000 to 300,000 clones, about 79% seen once. The sequencing input was peripheral blood. The chain carries TRBV9 and TRBJ2-3; perhaps TRBD1 as D (8 bases). The clonotype originates from a woman of 80 years or more with acute or convalescent COVID-19. Here the CDR3 DNA reads TGTGCCAGCAGCGGCGGGGGACAGGGCACAGATACGCAGTATTTT. As protein: CASSGGGQGTDTQYF.